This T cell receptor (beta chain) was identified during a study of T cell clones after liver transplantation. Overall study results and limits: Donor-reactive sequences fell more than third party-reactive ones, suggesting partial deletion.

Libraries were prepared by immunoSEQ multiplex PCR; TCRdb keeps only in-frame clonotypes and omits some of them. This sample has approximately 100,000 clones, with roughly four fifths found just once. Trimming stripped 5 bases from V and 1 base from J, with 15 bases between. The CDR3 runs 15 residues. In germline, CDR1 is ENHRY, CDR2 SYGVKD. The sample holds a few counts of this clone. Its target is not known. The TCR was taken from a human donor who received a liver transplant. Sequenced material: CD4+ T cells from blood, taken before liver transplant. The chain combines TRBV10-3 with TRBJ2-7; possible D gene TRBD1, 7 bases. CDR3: CAISSRGDRSYEQYF. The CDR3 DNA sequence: TGTGCCATCAGTTCTCGCGGGGACAGATCCTACGAGCAGTACTTC.